These 23 T cell receptor beta chains originate from one sample sequenced in a study of T cells in Graves' hyperthyroidism and ophthalmopathy. The TCR beta CDR3 regions underwent amplification using RNA transcripts as the source. First-round RT-PCR with HTBI primers amplified the TCR CDR3 region. TCRdb redid the calling of the multiplex PCR reads with MiXCR, one entry per CDR3 protein. The data contain approximately 380,000 distinct CDR3 sequences, 11% to 15% of them singletons. The sample was blood. All receptors derive from a man aged 50 to 59 with Graves' ophthalmopathy.

There are many counts of this clonotype. This sequence joins TRBV10-3 and TRBJ2-3; 10 bases agree with TRBD2. V lost 6 bases to trimming and J lost 1 base; unmatched junction nucleotides: 4. The length of the CDR3 is 15 residues. Per the germline V gene, CDR1 is ENHRY and CDR2 is SYGVKD. The CDR3: CAISPGTSGTDTQYF. CDR3 in DNA: TGTGCCATCAGCCCCGGGACTAGCGGCACAGATACGCAGTATTTT.

In this sample, this clonotype turned up many times. This chain uses TRBV6-6 with TRBJ2-7; TRBD2 agrees at 8 bases. Germline V lookup: CDR1 MNHNY, CDR2 SVGAGI (reference sequence). The CDR3 is 16 residues long. Trimming removed 0 bases from V and 2 bases from J; junction bases left unmatched: 6. The CDR3 region is CASSYSKRESTYEQYF. The CDR3 DNA reads TGTGCCAGCAGTTACTCAAAGCGGGAGTCCACCTACGAGCAGTACTTC.

This clonotype was seen many times. The V and J genes are TRBV15 and TRBJ2-5, with TRBD1 as a possible D gene (6 bases). This CDR3 is 15 amino acids long. The V and J ends lost 2 bases and 1 base respectively, with 11 bases between them. Germline CDR1 and CDR2: LNHNV and YYDKDF (reference sequence). The CDR3 nucleotides are TGTGCCACCAGCAGATCACCGACAGGCCAAGAGACCCAGTACTTC. The encoded protein is CATSRSPTGQETQYF.

The chain recombines TRBV6-5 with TRBJ2-7; 9 bases are shared with TRBD2. After removal of 2 bases from V and 5 bases from J, the junction contained 10 bases not matched to a gene. Germline V CDR1 and CDR2: MNHEY, SVGAGI. The CDR3 runs 16 residues. The CDR3 nucleotides read TGTGCCAGCAGTTACGAGCCGGGACTAGCAGCCAACGAGCAGTACTTC. Protein sequence: CASSYEPGLAANEQYF.

The chain recombines TRBV20-1 with TRBJ2-5; either TRBD1 or TRBD2 may fit D (5 bases each). This CDR3 spans 12 amino acids. Trimming shortened V by 4 bases and J by 5 bases, and 11 bases separated the two germline ends. Per the germline V gene, CDR1 is DFQATT and CDR2 is SNEGSKA (reference sequence). The CDR3 sequence is CSATKEGETQYF. The CDR3 nucleotides read TGCAGTGCTACCAAAGAGGGGGAGACCCAGTACTTC.

The table lists this clonotype with many counts. The chain uses TRBV5-1 and TRBJ2-7, with D maybe TRBD2 (5 bases). This CDR3 is built from 14 residues. CDR1 SGHRS and CDR2 YFSETQ come from the germline V gene. Trimming took off 0 bases at V and 2 bases at J, with 9 bases between the two ends. CDR3 sequence reads: CASSLVSGTYEQYF. The DNA for the CDR3 is TGCGCCAGCAGCTTGGTGTCGGGAACCTACGAGCAGTACTTC.

This clonotype came up many times. The chain links TRBV27 to TRBJ2-1; D is possibly TRBD1 (5 bases). The CDR3 spans 15 residues. Trimming cost V 6 bases and J 1 base, with 13 bases left between them. Germline V gene sequence: CDR1 MNHEY, CDR2 SMNVEV (reference sequence). The CDR3 is CASRGSQESYNEQFF. DNA of the CDR3: TGTGCCAGCAGAGGATCACAGGAGTCCTACAATGAGCAGTTCTTC.

This clonotype was seen only a few times. The chain recombines TRBV9 with TRBJ1-1; D unclear. The germline gives CDR1 SGDLS, CDR2 YYNGEE. The CDR3 loop spans 12 amino acids. Between the trimmed V and J ends, which lost 6 bases and 11 bases, there was a span of 17 bases. This chain's CDR3 is CASTSSTGEAFF. In DNA, the CDR3 is TGTGCCAGCACCTCCTCGACGGGCGAGGCTTTCTTT.

At least ten counts were recorded for this clonotype. The V call is TRBV7-9, the J call TRBJ1-1, with a tentative D call TRBD1 (6 bases). The CDR3 extends over 17 amino acids. Germline V gene sequence: CDR1 SEHNR, CDR2 FQNEAQ (reference sequence). V was cut by 2 bases and J by 0 bases, with 16 bases left in between. In DNA form, the CDR3 reads TGTGCCAGCAGCTTACCCAGGGGCCGAGGGATGAACACTGAAGCTTTCTTT. The encoded protein is CASSLPRGRGMNTEAFF.

The CDR3: CSVEKGQYGYTF. Written as DNA, the CDR3 is TGCAGCGTTGAAAAGGGACAGTATGGCTACACCTTC. V usage is TRBV29-1 and J usage is TRBJ1-2; 7 nucleotides match TRBD1. Germline trimming cut 2 bases from V and 5 bases from J; bases unmatched to any gene: 2. Germline CDR1 is SQVTM and CDR2 is ANQGSEA. CDR3 length: 12 residues.

Ten or more counts support this clonotype. CDR3 in DNA: TGTGCCTGGTACCGGGACAGGGTATTGGCGAACGGCTACACCTTC. This gives the protein CAWYRDRVLANGYTF. The chain has TRBV30 and TRBJ1-2, with 9 bases lining up with TRBD1. The CDR3 is 15 residues long. Germline loops: CDR1 GTSNPN, CDR2 SVGIG (reference sequence). Trimming at V came to 5 bases and at J to 8 bases, leaving 15 bases not matched to a gene.

This clonotype was observed a handful of times. The chain links TRBV12-3 or TRBV12-4 to TRBJ2-2, with 10 bases aligning to TRBD2. The J segment lost 5 bases and the V segment lost 9 bases, leaving 9 bases of the junction unmatched. This CDR3 contains 15 residues. CDR3 coding DNA: TGTGCCAGTTCAAGCGGGAGGGCGATTACCGGGGAGCTGTTTTTT. It is translated as CASSSGRAITGELFF.

This clonotype was recorded at least ten times. V usage is TRBV6-1 and J usage is TRBJ1-2, with a tentative D call TRBD1 (6 bases). The CDR3 is 13 amino acids. CDR1 is MNHNS and CDR2 is SASEGT in the germline V gene. Trimming left V 6 bases short and J 2 bases short, with 10 bases between. The CDR3 is CASSITGNYGYTF. CDR3 in DNA: TGTGCCAGCAGCATCACAGGGAACTATGGCTACACCTTC.

This clonotype was recorded a few times. The chain employs TRBV20-1 and TRBJ2-3, with 13 bases fitting TRBD2. V dropped 0 bases and J dropped 3; count of bases not matched to a gene: 9. CDR1 is DFQATT, CDR2 SNEGSKA, per germline (reference sequence). The CDR3 is 18 residues long. The CDR3 here is CSARDPTSLAGGTDTQYF. CDR3 sequence (DNA): TGCAGTGCTAGAGACCCTACTTCACTAGCGGGAGGGACAGATACGCAGTATTTT.

The V and J genes are TRBV5-1 and TRBJ2-5, with 9 bases identical to TRBD1. The V segment lost 3 bases and the J segment 3 bases; nucleotides outside the gene matches: 3. The CDR3 length is 14 residues. The germline V gene encodes CDR1 SGHRS and CDR2 YFSETQ. The CDR3 protein is CASSSTGGKETQYF. The CDR3 nucleotides are TGCGCCAGCAGCTCTACAGGGGGCAAAGAGACCCAGTACTTC.

The chain carries TRBV5-1 and TRBJ1-1; TRBD1 aligns across 9 bases. The CDR3 sequence is 14 residues long. Germline CDR1 reads SGHRS; CDR2 reads YFSETQ. J gave up 4 bases and V 4 bases, and 5 bases lay outside the gene matches. In nucleotides, the CDR3 is TGCGCCAGCAGCGAAGGACAGGGGCCCACTGAAGCTTTCTTT. This codes for CASSEGQGPTEAFF.

This clonotype was counted at least ten times. V gene TRBV11-2 combines with J gene TRBJ2-1; TRBD2 agrees at 11 bases. The germline gives CDR1 SGHAT, CDR2 FQNNGV. The V gene end was trimmed by 5 bases and the J gene end by 4 bases; junction bases not matched to a gene: 4. The CDR3 is 15 residues long. CDR3 protein: CASSTGTSGYNEQFF. CDR3 nucleotide sequence: TGTGCCAGCAGCACCGGGACTAGCGGATACAATGAGCAGTTCTTC. The variable domain in full, with the rest retrieved from reference TRBV11-2 and TRBJ2-1, is EAGVAQSPRYKIIEKRQSVAFWCNPISGHATLYWYQQILGQGPKLLIQFQNNGVVDDSQLPKDRFSAERLKGVDSTLKIQPAKLEDSAVYLCASSTGTSGYNEQFFGPGTRLTVL.

This clonotype occurred many times. This rearrangement joins TRBV3-1 to TRBJ2-3; a weak D match, TRBD2 (5 bases). V lost 2 bases, J lost 4 bases, and 7 bases lay in between. Germline V lookup: CDR1 LGHDT, CDR2 YNNKEL (reference sequence). This CDR3 has 13 amino acids. CDR3: CASSQSGSDTQYF. In DNA, the CDR3 is TGTGCCAGCAGCCAAAGCGGATCAGATACGCAGTATTTT.

This clonotype was seen at least ten times. The chain couples TRBV7-9 to TRBJ2-3; TRBD1 aligns across 8 bases. Trimming cost V 4 bases and J 3 bases; bases outside gene matches: 6. CDR3 length equals 15 residues. Germline values: CDR1 SEHNR, CDR2 FQNEAQ (reference sequence). The CDR3 DNA reads as TGTGCCAGCAGCTATTCAGGGGGCGCGACAGATACGCAGTATTTT. This translates into CASSYSGGATDTQYF.

This clonotype was detected only a few times. The chain is built from TRBV6-9 and TRBJ2-7; 7 bases agree with TRBD2. The germline CDR1 and CDR2 sequences are MNHGY and SVAAGI. Losses at the gene ends were 4 bases for V and 2 bases for J; bases not matched to a gene: 8. The CDR3 has 15 amino acids. CDR3 region: CASSLGGRAPYEQYF. The CDR3 DNA follows: TGTGCCAGCAGTTTGGGAGGGCGGGCCCCCTACGAGCAGTACTTC.

This clonotype appeared many times. The rearrangement joins TRBV20-1 to TRBJ2-7; tentatively, D is TRBD1 (6 bases). CDR1 and CDR2 from the germline V gene are DFQATT and SNEGSKA (reference sequence). The V gene lost 6 bases and the J gene lost 3 bases, with 12 bases spanning the gap. The length of the CDR3 is 12 residues. The CDR3 sequence is CSAADSNYEQYF. The CDR3 nucleotides read TGCAGTGCCGCGGACAGCAACTACGAGCAGTACTTC.

This clonotype occurred many times. The chain uses TRBV6-1 and TRBJ2-1, with D hard to call. The CDR3 extends over 16 amino acids. Trimming took off 6 bases at V and 4 bases at J, with 19 bases between the two ends. From germline, CDR1 is MNHNS and CDR2 SASEGT. The CDR3 protein is CASSSPVYGSYNEQFF. The CDR3, as DNA: TGTGCCAGCAGCTCCCCTGTCTACGGTTCGTACAATGAGCAGTTCTTC.

The chain couples TRBV7-9 to TRBJ2-2, with TRBD1 as a possible D gene (6 bases). This CDR3 has 13 residues. V dropped 4 bases and J dropped 6 bases, with 9 bases sitting between them. CDR1 SEHNR and CDR2 FQNEAQ come from the germline V gene (reference sequence). This CDR3 is CASSSRGAGELFF. The DNA of the CDR3 is TGTGCCAGCAGCTCCAGGGGCGCCGGGGAGCTGTTTTTT.